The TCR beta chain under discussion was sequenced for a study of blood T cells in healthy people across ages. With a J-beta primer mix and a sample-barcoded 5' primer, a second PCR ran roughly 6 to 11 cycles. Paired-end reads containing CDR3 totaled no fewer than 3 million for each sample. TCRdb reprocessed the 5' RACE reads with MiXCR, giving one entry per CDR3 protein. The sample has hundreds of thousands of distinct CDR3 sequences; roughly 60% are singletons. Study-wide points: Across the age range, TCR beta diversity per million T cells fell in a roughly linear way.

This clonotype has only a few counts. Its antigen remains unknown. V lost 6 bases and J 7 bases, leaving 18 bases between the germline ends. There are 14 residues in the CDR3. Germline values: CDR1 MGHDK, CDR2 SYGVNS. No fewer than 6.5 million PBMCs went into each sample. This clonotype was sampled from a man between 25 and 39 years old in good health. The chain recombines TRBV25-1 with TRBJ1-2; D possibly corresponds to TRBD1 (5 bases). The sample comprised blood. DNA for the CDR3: TGTGCCAGCAGGTCCATCAGGGTCGAGAGTGGCTACACCTTC. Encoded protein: CASRSIRVESGYTF.